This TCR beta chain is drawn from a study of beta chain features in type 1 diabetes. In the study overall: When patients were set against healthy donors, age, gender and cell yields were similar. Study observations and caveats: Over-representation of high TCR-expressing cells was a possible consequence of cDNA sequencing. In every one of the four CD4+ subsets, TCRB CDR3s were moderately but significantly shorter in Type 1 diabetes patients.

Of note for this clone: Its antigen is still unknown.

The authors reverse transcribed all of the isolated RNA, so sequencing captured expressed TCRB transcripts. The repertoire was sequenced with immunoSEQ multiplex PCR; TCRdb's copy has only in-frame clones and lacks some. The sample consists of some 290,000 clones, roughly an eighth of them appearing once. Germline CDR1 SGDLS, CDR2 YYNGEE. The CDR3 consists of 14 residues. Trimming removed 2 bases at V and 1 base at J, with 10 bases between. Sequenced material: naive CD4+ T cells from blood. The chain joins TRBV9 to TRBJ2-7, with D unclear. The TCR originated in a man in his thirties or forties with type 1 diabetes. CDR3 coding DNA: TGTGCCAGCAGCGTCTCCCAACTTTCCTACGAGCAGTACTTC. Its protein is CASSVSQLSYEQYF.